Here is one T cell receptor beta chain with its context. The data were obtained in a study of blood T cell repertoires in COVID-19. Study at large: Italy, Spain and the United States were the sources of the convalescent and acute COVID-19 samples.

The assay was immunoSEQ multiplex PCR, and TCRdb's table has in-frame clones only and misses some. The data contain 250,000 to 350,000 clones, about nine tenths of them singletons. The clonotype was recovered from a man aged 60 to 69 who had recovered from COVID-19. Material: PBMCs or T cells enriched from blood (not recorded which).

The CDR3 sequence: CASSYRRGGNTEAFF. In nucleotides, the CDR3 is TGTGCCAGCAGTTACCGTAGGGGCGGGAACACTGAAGCTTTCTTT. V is TRBV6-5 and J is TRBJ1-1; perhaps TRBD1 as D (5 bases). This CDR3 is built from 15 residues. V was cut by 2 bases and J by 1 base, with 11 bases left in between. Germline CDR1 reads MNHEY; CDR2 reads SVGAGI.